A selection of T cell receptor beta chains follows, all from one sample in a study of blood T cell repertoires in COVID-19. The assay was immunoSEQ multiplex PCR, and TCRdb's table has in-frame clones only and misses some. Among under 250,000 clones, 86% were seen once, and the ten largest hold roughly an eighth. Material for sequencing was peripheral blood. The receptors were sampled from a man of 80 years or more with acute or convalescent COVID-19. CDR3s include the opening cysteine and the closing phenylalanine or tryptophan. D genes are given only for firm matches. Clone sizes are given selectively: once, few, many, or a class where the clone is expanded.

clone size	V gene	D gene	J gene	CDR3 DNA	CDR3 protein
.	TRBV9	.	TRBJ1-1	TGTGCCAGCAGCGTACATACGACTTTCCCTGAAGCTTTCTTT	CASSVHTTFPEAFF
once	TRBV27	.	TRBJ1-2	TGTGCCAGCAGTTTATCCTCGGCGGGGCGGGTCGGCTACACCTTC	CASSLSSAGRVGYTF
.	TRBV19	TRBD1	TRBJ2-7	TGTGCCAGTAGTCTTCCCACAGGGGCGATCCCATCCGAGCAGTACTTC	CASSLPTGAIPSEQYF
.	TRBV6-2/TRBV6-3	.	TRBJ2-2	TGTGCCAGCAGTTACTCGGTGGGGGCCACCGGGGAGCTGTTTTTT	CASSYSVGATGELFF
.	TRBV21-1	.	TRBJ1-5	TGTGCCAGCAGCAAAGAACCCCCGGGGGGTGGGGATCAGCCCCAGCATTTT	CASSKEPPGGGDQPQHF
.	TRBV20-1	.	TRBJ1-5	TGCAGTGCTAGTACTCCACGAGACGGGAATCAGCCCCAGCATTTT	CSASTPRDGNQPQHF
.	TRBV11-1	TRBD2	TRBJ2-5	TGTGCCAGCAGCTTTGGTCGGATAGCGGGAGAAGAGACCCAGTACTTC	CASSFGRIAGEETQYF
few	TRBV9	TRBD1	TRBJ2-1	TGTGCCAGCAGCGCGACGACCGGGACAGGACCGTTCTTC	CASSATTGTGPFF
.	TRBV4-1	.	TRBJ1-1	TGCGCCAGCAGCCGCTTGGGAGCCATGAACACTGAAGCTTTCTTT	CASSRLGAMNTEAFF
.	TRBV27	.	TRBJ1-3	TGTGCCAGCAGTTTAGGGGCCCCACAGCATGCTGGAAACACCATATATTTT	CASSLGAPQHAGNTIYF
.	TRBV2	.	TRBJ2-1	TGTGCCAGCAGGGGTACTACGCTAGAGCAGTTCTTC	CASRGTTLEQFF
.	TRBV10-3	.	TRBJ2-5	TGTGCCATCGGTGACAGACAAGAGACCCAGTACTTC	CAIGDRQETQYF
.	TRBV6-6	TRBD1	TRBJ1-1	TGTGCCAGCACCCCCTCTTCGGCAGGGGGGAATACTGAAGCTTTCTTT	CASTPSSAGGNTEAFF
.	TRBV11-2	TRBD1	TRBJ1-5	TGTGCCAGCAGCCTGGACAGGGCTCAGCCCCAGCATTTT	CASSLDRAQPQHF
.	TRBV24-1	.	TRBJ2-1	TGTGCCACCAGTGAAGGTGGCGGGTACAATGAGCAGTTCTTC	CATSEGGGYNEQFF
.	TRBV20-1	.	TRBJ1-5	TGCAGTGCCAGTTCGGGGACTCAACATCAGCCCCAGCATTTT	CSASSGTQHQPQHF
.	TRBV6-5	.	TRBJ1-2	TGTGCCAGCAGTTACTCAGGGGGATTGGGCTACACCTTC	CASSYSGGLGYTF
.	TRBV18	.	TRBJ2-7	TGTGCCAGCTCACCTAGGAGCTCCTACGAGCAGTACTTC	CASSPRSSYEQYF
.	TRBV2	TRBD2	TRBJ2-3	TGTGCCAGCAGAGAGAGGGAGGGCCGTGTTGTCACAGATACGCAGTATTTT	CASREREGRVVTDTQYF
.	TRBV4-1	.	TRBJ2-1	TGCGCCAGCAGCCAAGACAACTATGAGCAGTTCTTC	CASSQDNYEQFF
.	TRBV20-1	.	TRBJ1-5	TGCAGTGCTAGTGGGCAGTTCAATCAGCCCCAGCATTTT	CSASGQFNQPQHF
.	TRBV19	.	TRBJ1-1	TGTGCCAGCCGGACAGCCCCTATGAACACTGAAGCTTTCTTT	CASRTAPMNTEAFF
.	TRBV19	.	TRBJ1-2	TGTGCCAGTAGATATGGCGGCTCAGTCGGCTACACCTTC	CASRYGGSVGYTF
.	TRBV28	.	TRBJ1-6	TGTGCCAGCAGTTTCTCCGTTAATAATTCACCCCTCCACTTT	CASSFSVNNSPLHF
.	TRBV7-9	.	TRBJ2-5	TGTGCCAGCAGCCCAGGACAGTACCAAGAGACCCAGTACTTC	CASSPGQYQETQYF
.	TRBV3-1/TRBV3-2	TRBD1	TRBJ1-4	TGTGCCAGCAGCCAATCTACAGGGGGCTGGAGAGAAAAACTGTTTTTT	CASSQSTGGWREKLFF
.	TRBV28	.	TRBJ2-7	TGTGCCAGCAGTTTATCGAGCGCCCTAGGCTACGAGCAGTACTTC	CASSLSSALGYEQYF
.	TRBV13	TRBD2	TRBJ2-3	TGTGCCAGCATCCAGGGACTAGCGGGACCCACAGATACGCAGTATTTT	CASIQGLAGPTDTQYF
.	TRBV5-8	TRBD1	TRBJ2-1	TGTGCCAGCAGCCAGACAGGGGTCAATGAGCAGTTCTTC	CASSQTGVNEQFF
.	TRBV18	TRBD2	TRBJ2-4	TGTGCCAGCTCACCACTGCCTAGCGGCGACATTCAGTACTTC	CASSPLPSGDIQYF
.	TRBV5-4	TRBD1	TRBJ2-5	TGTGCCAGCAGCTCGGTAGGGACAGAACAAGAGACCCAGTACTTC	CASSSVGTEQETQYF
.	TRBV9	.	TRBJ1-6	TGTGCCAGCAGCACTACTTCGGATTCACCCCTCCACTTT	CASSTTSDSPLHF
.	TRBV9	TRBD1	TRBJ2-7	TGTGCCAGCAGCGCGGGGACAGAGAGCTACGAGCAGTACTTC	CASSAGTESYEQYF
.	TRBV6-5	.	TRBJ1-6	TGTGCCAGCAGGTCGGAGACAGTGAGGAATTCACCCCTCCACTTT	CASRSETVRNSPLHF
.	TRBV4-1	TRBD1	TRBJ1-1	TGCGCCAGCAGCCTGGGACAGCGGAACACTGAAGCTTTCTTT	CASSLGQRNTEAFF
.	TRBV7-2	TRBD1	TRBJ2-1	TGTGCCAGCAGCTCAGGAGGGACAGGTCGTCATGAGCAGTTCTTC	CASSSGGTGRHEQFF
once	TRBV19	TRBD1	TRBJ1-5	TGTGCCAGTAGTATACTTGGACAGGGCGAAAATCAGCCCCAGCATTTT	CASSILGQGENQPQHF